What follows describes a single T cell receptor (beta chain). Specified treatment: about 20 received Ad26.COV2.S at low or high dose, single or two shots; about 5 received placebo; per-sample allocation not given. Sampling was done on day 63 after the first vaccine or placebo injection. An Ad26 vector that expressed Wuhan-strain SARS-CoV-2 spike constituted the vaccine. This record belongs to a study of Ad26.COV2.S vaccination and SARS-CoV-2 variants. Overall study context: The COV1001 Ad26.COV2.S trial arm included the donor.

Clones were read by immunoSEQ multiplex PCR, and TCRdb kept only the in-frame ones, dropping some. The sample consists of around 350,000 clones, 70% to 90% of them appearing once. V lost 5 bases, J lost 4 bases, and 6 bases stayed unmatched. CDR1 is MNHEY and CDR2 is SMNVEV in the germline V gene (reference sequence). The length of the CDR3 is 16 residues. The material was peripheral blood, obtained in a trial of Ad26.COV2.S vaccine versus placebo. The TCR sequence derives from a person aged 18-65 years who received the Ad26.COV2.S COVID-19 vaccine or a placebo. The J gene is TRBJ2-7, the V gene TRBV27; TRBD2 agrees at 15 bases. CDR3 in amino acids: CASSAGTSGRKYEQYF. CDR3 sequence (DNA): TGTGCCAGCAGTGCCGGGACTAGCGGGAGGAAATACGAGCAGTACTTC.